A single sample is the source of the 24 T cell receptor beta chains below, sequenced in a study of T cell responses to AZD1222 COVID-19 vaccine. Sequenced by immunoSEQ multiplex PCR; TCRdb stores in-frame clones only, minus some. The repertoire holds around 150,000 clones, with approximately 89% as singletons. Sample: peripheral blood, taken on day 0 of AZD1222 vaccination. These receptors originate from an adult in good health.

The chain links TRBV3-1 (or the pseudogene TRBV3-2) to TRBJ2-1; TRBD2 aligns across 12 bases. V trimming: 4 bases; J trimming: 7 bases; junction bases outside the gene matches: 11. In germline, CDR1 is LGHDT, CDR2 YNNKEL (reference sequence). The CDR3 covers 17 residues. The CDR3 here is CASSPPFASGRANEQFF. CDR3 coding DNA: TGTGCCAGCAGCCCACCATTCGCTAGCGGGAGGGCGAATGAGCAGTTCTTC.

This chain uses TRBV3-1 (or the pseudogene TRBV3-2) with TRBJ1-2; D is ambiguous. V was cut by 3 bases and J by 4 bases, with 12 bases left in between. Germline values: CDR1 LGHDT, CDR2 YNNKEL (reference sequence). CDR3 length: 14 amino acids. This CDR3 is CASSHKVFSYGYTF. The CDR3 region has the DNA TGTGCCAGCAGCCACAAGGTATTTAGCTATGGCTACACCTTC.

This chain links TRBV27 with TRBJ2-7; D perhaps matches TRBD2 (7 bases). CDR3 length: 15 residues. The germline V and J ends were trimmed by 2 bases and 3 bases, with 14 bases remaining between them. Germline CDR1 and CDR2: MNHEY and SMNVEV (reference sequence). CDR3 sequence (DNA): TGTGCCAGCAGTTTACGCGGGGGACATATCTACGAGCAGTACTTC. Its translation: CASSLRGGHIYEQYF.

This clone appeared a single time. The V call is TRBV6-5, the J call TRBJ1-4; D is unclear. The CDR3 has 12 amino acids. In germline, CDR1 is MNHEY, CDR2 SVGAGI. Deletions cut 6 bases from V and 8 bases from J, with 10 bases between. CDR3 in amino acids: CASRMEAEKLFF. Written as DNA, the CDR3 is TGTGCCAGCAGGATGGAGGCCGAAAAACTGTTTTTT.

This rearrangement joins TRBV2 to TRBJ2-1, with D unclear. The CDR3 covers 11 residues. Between the trimmed V and J ends, which lost 7 bases and 9 bases, there was a span of 10 bases. The germline V gene has CDR1 SNHLY and CDR2 FYNNEI. The CDR3 protein is CASTRVIEQFF. For the CDR3, the DNA is TGTGCCAGCACTAGGGTTATTGAGCAGTTCTTC.

This sequence joins TRBV11-2 and TRBJ2-7; possible D gene TRBD1, 8 bases. V shed 2 bases and J shed 2 bases, with 13 bases lying between them. Germline CDR1 and CDR2: SGHAT and FQNNGV. The CDR3 extends over 15 amino acids. The chain's CDR3 is CASSLNRGGAYEQYF. The CDR3 nucleotides are TGTGCCAGCAGCTTAAACAGGGGGGGAGCCTACGAGCAGTACTTC.

The J gene is TRBJ2-1, the V gene TRBV5-1; possibly TRBD1 for D (5 bases). The V end was cut by 6 bases, the J end by 7 bases, with 11 bases between. The CDR3 totals 12 residues. From germline, CDR1 is SGHRS and CDR2 YFSETQ. Here the CDR3 reads CASTQGVNEQFF. CDR3 nucleotides: TGCGCCAGCACCCAAGGGGTAAATGAGCAGTTCTTC.

The chain carries TRBV27 and TRBJ1-1; 9 positions match TRBD1. Trimming cost V 5 bases and J 0 bases; bases outside gene matches: 4. Germline lookup yields CDR1 MNHEY and CDR2 SMNVEV (reference sequence). This CDR3 comprises 15 residues. CDR3 bases: TGTGCCAGCAGTCCCGGGACAGGGATGAACACTGAAGCTTTCTTT. Protein sequence: CASSPGTGMNTEAFF.

V gene TRBV7-2 combines with J gene TRBJ2-3; 8 nucleotides match TRBD2. CDR1 is SGHTA and CDR2 is FQGNSA in the germline V gene. Unmatched junction bases numbered 9, after V lost 5 bases and J lost 2 bases. The CDR3 consists of 16 residues. CDR3 sequence (DNA): TGTGCCAGCAGCCTGGGAGTAGCGGGAATCACAGATACGCAGTATTTT. Its protein product is CASSLGVAGITDTQYF.

The chain couples TRBV7-9 to TRBJ1-1; no definite D call. CDR1 and CDR2 from the germline V gene are SEHNR and FQNEAQ (reference sequence). The V gene lost 1 base and the J gene lost 1 base, with 4 bases spanning the gap. This CDR3 has 13 residues. The chain's CDR3 is CASSLVGNTEAFF. The CDR3 DNA sequence: TGTGCCAGCAGCTTAGTGGGGAACACTGAAGCTTTCTTT.

The rearrangement joins TRBV7-2 to TRBJ1-1; no definite D call. Germline values: CDR1 SGHTA, CDR2 FQGNSA. This CDR3 has 14 amino acids. V shed 2 bases and J shed 4 bases, with 11 bases lying between them. The CDR3 DNA is TGTGCCAGCAGCTTAATTCTGCTGGGCACTGAAGCTTTCTTT. This codes for CASSLILLGTEAFF.

This rearrangement joins TRBV4-1 to TRBJ2-7, with 8 bases that match TRBD2. This CDR3 spans 16 amino acids. The junction had 6 bases not matched to a gene; V was cut back by 0 bases and J by 2 bases. Germline CDR1 reads MGHRA; CDR2 reads YSYEKL. The CDR3 protein is CASSQDIAGITYEQYF. In DNA, the CDR3 is TGCGCCAGCAGCCAAGATATAGCGGGAATTACCTACGAGCAGTACTTC.

The chain employs TRBV7-3 and TRBJ2-2; 10 positions agree with TRBD2. Germline assignment: CDR1 SGHTA and CDR2 FQGTGA. This CDR3 is 17 amino acids long. Trimming cost V 5 bases and J 5 bases; bases outside gene matches: 11. The CDR3: CASSQPGTSVGTGELFF. For the CDR3, the DNA is TGTGCCAGCAGCCAACCCGGGACTAGCGTTGGGACCGGGGAGCTGTTTTTT.

The CDR3 is CASSPGGLAGDTQYF. The CDR3 coding sequence is TGTGCCAGCAGTCCCGGGGGACTAGCGGGAGATACGCAGTATTTT. This chain links TRBV28 with TRBJ2-3, with TRBD2 identical over 12 bases. The V gene end was trimmed by 5 bases and the J gene end by 5 bases; junction bases not matched to a gene: 5. The CDR3 covers 15 residues. The germline CDR1 and CDR2 sequences are MDHEN and SYDVKM.

J is TRBJ1-3 and V is TRBV15, with D perhaps TRBD1 (5 bases). V lost 5 bases, J lost 8 bases, and 16 bases lay in between. This CDR3 comprises 14 residues. CDR1 is LNHNV, CDR2 YYDKDF, per germline (reference sequence). CDR3 bases: TGTGCCACCAGCGGGACCCCGCCCGCGGACACCATATATTTT. Translating gives CATSGTPPADTIYF. The whole variable domain, remainder taken from reference TRBV15 and TRBJ1-3, is DAMVIQNPRYQVTQFGKPVTLSCSQTLNHNVMYWYQQKSSQAPKLLFHYYDKDFNNEADTPDNFQSRRPNTSFCFLDIRSPGLGDTAMYLCATSGTPPADTIYFGEGSWLTVV.

Here the CDR3 reads CASTSWVGPKGAEAFF. CDR3 DNA sequence: TGTGCCAGTACCTCCTGGGTGGGACCCAAGGGAGCTGAAGCTTTCTTT. The chain combines TRBV19 with TRBJ1-1; D might be TRBD1 (5 bases). CDR1 is LNHDA, CDR2 SQIVND, per germline (reference sequence). Between the trimmed V and J ends, which lost 7 bases and 6 bases, there was a span of 24 bases. The CDR3 runs 16 residues.

The chain joins TRBV27 to TRBJ1-1; D may be TRBD1 (5 bases). The germline V gene encodes CDR1 MNHEY and CDR2 SMNVEV (reference sequence). The CDR3 length is 13 residues. V was shortened by 6 bases and J by 1 base, with 9 bases between the two germline ends. The CDR3 sequence is CASRAQGNTEAFF. The CDR3 nucleotides read TGTGCCAGCAGGGCGCAGGGGAACACTGAAGCTTTCTTT.

The chain has TRBV7-3 and TRBJ2-3; 8 nucleotides agree with TRBD1. Germline CDR1 is SGHTA and CDR2 is FQGTGA. Trimming at V came to 1 base and at J to 8 bases, leaving 11 bases not matched to a gene. The CDR3 has 16 amino acids. CDR3 region: CASSLSRGREVATQYF. For the CDR3, the DNA is TGTGCCAGCAGCTTAAGCAGGGGGCGCGAGGTTGCTACGCAGTATTTT. Together with reference TRBV7-3 and TRBJ2-3, the CDR3 gives the full variable domain: GAGVSQTPSNKVTEKGKYVELRCDPISGHTALYWYRQSLGQGPEFLIYFQGTGAADDSGLPNDRFFAVRPEGSVSTLKIQRTERGDSAVYLCASSLSRGREVATQYFGPGTRLTVL.

The rearrangement uses TRBV30 and TRBJ1-1; tentatively, D is TRBD1 (5 bases). This CDR3 comprises 15 residues. The ends were cut back, 2 bases at V and 4 bases at J, with 17 bases in the middle. In germline, CDR1 is GTSNPN, CDR2 SVGIG (reference sequence). The DNA for the CDR3 is TGTGCCTGGAGTAGGCTAGGGGAGGGGAGCACTGAAGCTTTCTTT. Residues: CAWSRLGEGSTEAFF.

This clone was seen once. The genes are TRBV5-6 and TRBJ1-6; 8 bases line up with TRBD1. The CDR3 length is 16 residues. Germline-derived CDR1 and CDR2 are SGHDT and YYEEEE. After removal of 0 bases from V and 6 bases from J, the junction contained 5 bases not matched to a gene. The CDR3 here is CASSLAQGARNSPLHF. CDR3 coding DNA: TGTGCCAGCAGCTTGGCCCAGGGGGCGCGTAATTCACCCCTCCACTTT.

Only one count was recorded for this clone. The chain employs TRBV7-9 and TRBJ2-1, with 13 bases identical to TRBD2. The CDR3 covers 16 residues. With 5 bases clipped from V and 4 bases from J, the junction kept 5 bases outside the gene matches. Germline loops: CDR1 SEHNR, CDR2 FQNEAQ (reference sequence). This CDR3 reads CASSRLAGGSYNEQFF. As DNA, the CDR3 is TGTGCCAGCAGCCGACTAGCGGGAGGCTCTTACAATGAGCAGTTCTTC.

This sequence joins TRBV28 and TRBJ2-7; no clear D gene. Trimming stripped 5 bases from V and 2 bases from J, with 13 bases between. CDR1 is MDHEN, CDR2 SYDVKM, per germline. This CDR3 is built from 14 residues. The DNA of the CDR3 is TGTGCCAGCAGTCTGCGACTTACTGCCTACGAGCAGTACTTC. As protein: CASSLRLTAYEQYF.

The chain links TRBV5-1 to TRBJ1-5; 10 bases map to TRBD1. This CDR3 contains 15 residues. V shed 3 bases, J shed 3 bases, and the junction held 3 bases outside the gene matches. Germline CDR1 and CDR2: SGHRS and YFSETQ. This CDR3 is CASSWTGGINQPQHF. The CDR3 DNA reads TGCGCCAGCAGCTGGACAGGGGGAATCAATCAGCCCCAGCATTTT.

This clone was seen only a few times. The chain uses TRBV5-4 and TRBJ2-1; 7 positions match TRBD2. With V trimmed by 1 base and J by 0 bases, 7 bases remained unmatched. The CDR3 consists of 17 residues. Germline CDR1 reads SGHNT; CDR2 reads YYREEE (reference sequence). The CDR3 sequence: CASSLKGREGSYNEQFF. The CDR3, as DNA: TGTGCCAGCAGCTTGAAAGGGAGGGAGGGCTCCTACAATGAGCAGTTCTTC. The full variable domain, with the rest looked up from reference TRBV5-4 and TRBJ2-1, is ETGVTQSPTHLIKTRGQQVTLRCSSQSGHNTVSWYQQALGQGPQFIFQYYREEENGRGNFPPRFSGLQFPNYSSELNVNALELDDSALYLCASSLKGREGSYNEQFFGPGTRLTVL.